This entry is about one T cell receptor beta chain. Its antigen remains undetermined. No base quality values were provided; no much bigger clone lies one nucleotide off. This record belongs to a study of identical twins (dated by TCRdb to the mid-2010s). For the study in its entirety: To test whether fetal clonotypes persist, this study deep-sequenced TCR alpha and beta repertoires from monozygotic twins, from unrelated adults of various ages, and from cord blood. To rule out contamination, the twin experiments were replicated at different times with different library preparation protocols.

Looking up the germline V gene yields CDR1 SGHTS and CDR2 YDEGEE. V is shortened by 4 bases, J by 7 bases, and the region joining them spans 14 bases. Counted from cysteine to phenylalanine, this CDR3 has 14 amino acids. Just the 42-base CDR3 DNA is kept, in frame starting at base 1. Library method: 5' RACE. TCRdb shows the sequencer as Illumina HiSeq 2000. A universal primer binding site was added through template switching, and the final cDNA carried a unique molecular identifier so that TCR cDNA molecules could be counted accurately. Specific primers in the conserved constant-segment region were used to synthesize first-strand cDNA for the TCR alpha and beta chains. To control for contamination, every cDNA library was double barcoded, receiving both a SMART-Mk sample barcode and Illumina barcodes. Two successive PCR steps introduced TruSeq adapter sequences along with Illumina sample barcodes. The Illumina HiSeq platform was used with custom primers to sequence TCR alpha and beta cDNA libraries. In the paper's pipeline: MiGEC processed the raw reads to extract unique molecular identifiers, while MiXCR was used to determine the CDR3 positions. For each individual, recombination models were inferred using an EM algorithm with the repgenHMM and IGoR tools. Shared clonotype analysis was performed with the tcR package in R, normalizing sharing by the product of cloneset sizes. To study raw recombination free of thymic and clonal selection effects, out-of-frame nonproductive sequences were analyzed. The raw public data were reprocessed by TCRdb itself: fastp quality trimming at Q25, MiXCR clonotype calling, in-frame beta chains only. Every CDR3 protein is listed once, alongside the most common genes and DNA of its rows. The V and J calls were not made by the authors but by TCRdb's processing. This sample is represented by about 890,000 distinct CDR3 sequences; 12% of them were singletons. The top ten hold 1.5% to 2% of the sample.

Only healthy Caucasian donors were included. The twin cohort comprised three pairs of female monozygotic twins, all aged roughly 18 to 30 years. The RNA used for TCR libraries was isolated from peripheral blood mononuclear cells. Overall results and qualifications from the work: Compared with coincidental sharing between unrelated individuals, an excess of low generation-probability sequences was observed among out-of-frame TCR alpha sequences shared between twins. Because the same donors could not be followed over many years, the conclusions relied on cross-sectional statistical analysis. In monozygotic twins, recombination models systematically underestimated out-of-frame TCR alpha sharing, but the models matched the sharing seen between unrelated individuals. Abundant cord blood beta clonotypes carried fewer insertions; young adult naive repertoires showed a weaker similar trend, while memory repertoires showed none. In beta out-of-frame sequences, excess twin sharing was weaker, because having fewer shared sequences lowered the signal-to-noise ratio. Zero-insertion analyses could be partly confounded by invariant T cells such as MAIT and iNKT, though diverse VJ usage argued against such confounding for most clonotypes.

The data also belong to a second study, concerning yellow fever vaccine responses in identical twins. As that second paper reports: The T cell response to vaccination in identical twins was reported by the authors to appear partly convergent and partly personalized. Focusing on identical twins, the study followed the T cell clones that responded to the vaccine, and did so with precision.

This receptor was taken from a woman under 30 in good health. Sequencing was carried out using PBMCs. The rearrangement combines TRBV5-8 with TRBJ2-2; no D segment can be confidently identified. For the CDR3, the sequence is CASSPRPRFGELFF. The sequenced DNA: TGTGCCAGCAGCCCCAGGCCACGCTTCGGGGAGCTGTTTTTT.